This TCR beta chain was sequenced for a study of blood T cells in healthy people across ages. Study results and caveats: More naive CD4+ cells and higher diversity marked long-lived donors relative to aged donors.

Together with a sample-barcoded 5' primer, a J-beta primer mix was included in a second PCR lasting about 6 to 12 cycles. Through a template-switch adaptor with 12 random nucleotides, each cDNA molecule received a tag. TCRdb re-called the 5' RACE reads with MiXCR, one entry per CDR3 protein. Here the sample spans about 1,500,000 distinct CDR3 sequences, 28% being singletons. Many counts were recorded for this clonotype. Its target is unknown. This sequence originates from a woman aged 25 to 39 in good health. Sequences were obtained from blood.

CDR3 sequence reads: CASGLRTLAEQYF. CDR3 bases: TGTGCTAGTGGTCTCCGGACGCTTGCCGAGCAGTACTTC. The chain employs TRBV12-5 and TRBJ2-7; no clear D. Trimming took off 5 bases at V and 6 bases at J, with 14 bases between the two ends. The CDR3 totals 13 residues. Germline CDR1 LGHNT, CDR2 FRNRAP.